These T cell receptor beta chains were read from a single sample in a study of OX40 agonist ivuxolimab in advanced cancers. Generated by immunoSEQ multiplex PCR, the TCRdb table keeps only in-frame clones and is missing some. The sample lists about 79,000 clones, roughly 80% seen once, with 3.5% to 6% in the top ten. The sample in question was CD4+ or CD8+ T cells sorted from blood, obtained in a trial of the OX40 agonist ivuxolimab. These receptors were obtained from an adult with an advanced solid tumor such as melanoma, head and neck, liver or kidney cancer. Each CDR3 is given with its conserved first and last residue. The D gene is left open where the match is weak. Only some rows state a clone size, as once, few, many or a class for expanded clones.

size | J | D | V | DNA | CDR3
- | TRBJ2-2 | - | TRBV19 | TGTGCCAGTACCCCCTACTCAACCGGGGAGCTGTTTTTT | CASTPYSTGELFF
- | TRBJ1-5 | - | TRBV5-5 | TGTGCCAGCAGCTCCTACGGGGGTCAGCCCCAGCATTTT | CASSSYGGQPQHF
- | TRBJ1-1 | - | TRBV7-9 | TGTGCCAGCAGCGAATCTAGCTTGAACACTGAAGCTTTCTTT | CASSESSLNTEAFF
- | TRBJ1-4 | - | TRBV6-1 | TGTGCCAGCAGGAGAGATACGGCTAATGAAAAACTGTTTTTT | CASRRDTANEKLFF
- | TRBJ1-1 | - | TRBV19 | TGTGCCAGTAGTATGGGGGGCGCGACTGAAGCTTTCTTT | CASSMGGATEAFF
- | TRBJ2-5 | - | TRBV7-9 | TGTGCCAGCAGCGGGCAGAACCAAGAGACCCAGTACTTC | CASSGQNQETQYF
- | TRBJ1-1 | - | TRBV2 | TGTGCCAGCATCTCCGACAGGTTGAACACTGAAGCTTTCTTT | CASISDRLNTEAFF
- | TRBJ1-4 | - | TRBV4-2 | TGTGCCAGCAGTCGGAAGGAAGTAGAACTGTTTTTT | CASSRKEVELFF
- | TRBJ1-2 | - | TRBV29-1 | TGCAGCGTTGTGGAAAGGACAGACTCTTATTACACCTTC | CSVVERTDSYYTF
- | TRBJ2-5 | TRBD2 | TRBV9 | TGTGCCAGCAGCGTAACTAGCGGGCAAGAGACCCAGTACTTC | CASSVTSGQETQYF
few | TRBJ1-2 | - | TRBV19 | TGTGCCAGTAGTATATTCGGACTCTATGGCTACACCTTC | CASSIFGLYGYTF
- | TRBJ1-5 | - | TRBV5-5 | TGTGCCAGCAGCTTGGGGGACTACTACAATCAGCCCCAGCATTTT | CASSLGDYYNQPQHF
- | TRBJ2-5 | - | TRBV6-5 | TGTGCCAGCAGCCCTGGGACCCGAGGGGAGACCCAGTACTTC | CASSPGTRGETQYF